The T cell receptor (beta chain) under discussion was sequenced for a study of cytomegalovirus exposure and HLA in healthy donors. Overall study: In a later analysis, it was reported that the approximately 120 validation repertoires had been produced on the same platform as the 700 or so repertoires belonging to the first cohort. Study results and caveats: The authors enumerated over 150 TCR beta chains as linked to cytomegalovirus. Most TCR sequences proved rare, with some public TCRs found in many donors.

Separate from the roughly 670-subject first cohort, the 120-subject validation cohort was the one that the donors belonged to. Sequencing used immunoSEQ multiplex PCR; TCRdb keeps in-frame clones, though not all of them. The repertoire holds tens of thousands of clones, with 90% to 95% as singletons. Remarks on this clone: What it recognizes is unknown.

The CDR3 loop spans 16 amino acids. Per germline, CDR1 SGHTA and CDR2 FQGNSA. With 4 bases clipped from V and 3 bases from J, the junction kept 6 bases outside the gene matches. This sequence originates from a man aged 18 to 35 in good health and CMV-seronegative. The V and J genes are TRBV7-2 and TRBJ1-3, with 10 positions matching TRBD1. The sequencing input was PBMCs. CDR3 in amino acids: CASSSGTGVRGNTIYF. CDR3 DNA sequence: TGTGCCAGCAGCTCCGGGACAGGGGTGCGTGGAAACACCATATATTTT.